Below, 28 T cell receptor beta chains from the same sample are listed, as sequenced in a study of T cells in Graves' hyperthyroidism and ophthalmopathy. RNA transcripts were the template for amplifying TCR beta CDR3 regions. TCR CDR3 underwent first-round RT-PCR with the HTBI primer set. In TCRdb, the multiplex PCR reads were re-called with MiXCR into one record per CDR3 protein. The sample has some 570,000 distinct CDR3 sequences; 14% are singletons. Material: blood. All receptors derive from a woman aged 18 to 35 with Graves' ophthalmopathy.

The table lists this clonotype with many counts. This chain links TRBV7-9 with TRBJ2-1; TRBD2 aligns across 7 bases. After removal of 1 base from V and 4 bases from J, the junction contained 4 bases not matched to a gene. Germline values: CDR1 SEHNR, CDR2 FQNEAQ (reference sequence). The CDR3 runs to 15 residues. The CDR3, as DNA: TGTGCCAGCAGCTTAGGCGGGAGAAAGTACAATGAGCAGTTCTTC. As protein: CASSLGGRKYNEQFF.

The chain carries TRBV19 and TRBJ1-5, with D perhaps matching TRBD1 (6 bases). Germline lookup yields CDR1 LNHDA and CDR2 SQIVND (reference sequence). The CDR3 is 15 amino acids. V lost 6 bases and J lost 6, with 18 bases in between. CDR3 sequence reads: CASSPGGAVGQPQHF. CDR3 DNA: TGTGCCAGTAGCCCCGGGGGGGCGGTGGGTCAGCCCCAGCATTTT. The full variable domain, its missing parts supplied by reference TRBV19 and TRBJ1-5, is DGGITQSPKYLFRKEGQNVTLSCEQNLNHDAMYWYRQDPGQGLRLIYYSQIVNDFQKGDIAEGYSVSREKKESFPLTVTSAQKNPTAFYLCASSPGGAVGQPQHFGDGTRLSIL.

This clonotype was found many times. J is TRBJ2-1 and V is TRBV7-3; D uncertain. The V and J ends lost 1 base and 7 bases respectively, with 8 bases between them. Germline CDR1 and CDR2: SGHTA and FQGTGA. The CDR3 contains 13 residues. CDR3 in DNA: TGTGCCAGCAGCTTAAGTTCCATTAATGAGCAGTTCTTC. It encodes CASSLSSINEQFF.

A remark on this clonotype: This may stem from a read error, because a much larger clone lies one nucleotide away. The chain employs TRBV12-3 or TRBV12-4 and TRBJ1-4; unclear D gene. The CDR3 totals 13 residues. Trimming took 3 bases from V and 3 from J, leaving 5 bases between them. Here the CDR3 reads CASSFTANEKLFF. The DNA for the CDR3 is TGTGCCAGCAGTTTTACAGCTAATGAAAAACTGTTTTTT.

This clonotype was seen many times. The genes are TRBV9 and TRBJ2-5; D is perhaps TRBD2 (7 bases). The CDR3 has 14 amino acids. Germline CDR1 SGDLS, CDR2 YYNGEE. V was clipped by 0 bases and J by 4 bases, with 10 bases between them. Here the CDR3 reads CASSVAGGGETQYF. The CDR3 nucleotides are TGTGCCAGCAGCGTAGCGGGGGGCGGAGAGACCCAGTACTTC.

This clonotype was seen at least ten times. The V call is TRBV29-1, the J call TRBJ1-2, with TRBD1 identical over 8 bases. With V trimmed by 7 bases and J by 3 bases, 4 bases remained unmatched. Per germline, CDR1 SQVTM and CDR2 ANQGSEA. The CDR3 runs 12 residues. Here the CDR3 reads CSAVDRDYGYTF. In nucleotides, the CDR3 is TGCAGCGCCGTGGACAGGGACTATGGCTACACCTTC.

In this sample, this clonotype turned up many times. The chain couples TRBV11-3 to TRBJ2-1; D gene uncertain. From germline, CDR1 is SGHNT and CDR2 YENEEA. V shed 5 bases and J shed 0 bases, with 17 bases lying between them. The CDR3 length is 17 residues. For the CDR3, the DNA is TGTGCCAGCAGCCCAACTCAGGATCCCGGCTCCTACAATGAGCAGTTCTTC. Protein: CASSPTQDPGSYNEQFF.

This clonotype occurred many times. CDR3 residues: CASSLGSGRGNEQFF. The CDR3 DNA is TGTGCCAGCAGCTTAGGAAGCGGGAGGGGCAATGAGCAGTTCTTC. The rearrangement uses TRBV11-2 and TRBJ2-1; 10 bases agree with TRBD2. J gave up 6 bases and V 1 base, and 3 bases lay outside the gene matches. Germline CDR1 SGHAT, CDR2 FQNNGV. The CDR3 has 15 amino acids.

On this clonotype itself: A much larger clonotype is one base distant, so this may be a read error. CDR3 residues: CAWGLSGRTDTQYF. The CDR3 DNA reads as TGTGCCTGGGGTCTGAGCGGGAGGACAGATACGCAGTATTTT. The J gene is TRBJ2-3, the V gene TRBV30; 9 bases are a match to TRBD2. After removal of 5 bases from V and 3 bases from J, the junction contained 6 bases not matched to a gene. There are 14 residues in the CDR3. CDR1 is GTSNPN, CDR2 SVGIG, per germline (reference sequence).

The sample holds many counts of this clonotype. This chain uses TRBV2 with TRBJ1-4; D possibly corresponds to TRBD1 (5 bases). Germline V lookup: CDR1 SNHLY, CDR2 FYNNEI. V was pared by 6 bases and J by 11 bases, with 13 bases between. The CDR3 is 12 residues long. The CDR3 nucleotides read TGTGCCAGCAGCGGAGATGGGGGGAAACTGTTTTTT. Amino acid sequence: CASSGDGGKLFF.

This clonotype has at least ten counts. Written as DNA, the CDR3 is TGCAGTGCTAGACCCCGGGACAGGGGGCTGAACACTGAAGCTTTCTTT. It specifies CSARPRDRGLNTEAFF. The gene calls are TRBV20-1 and TRBJ1-1, with TRBD1 identical over 12 bases. The germline V gene has CDR1 DFQATT and CDR2 SNEGSKA (reference sequence). CDR3 length: 16 residues. V dropped 2 bases and J dropped 0; count of bases not matched to a gene: 4.

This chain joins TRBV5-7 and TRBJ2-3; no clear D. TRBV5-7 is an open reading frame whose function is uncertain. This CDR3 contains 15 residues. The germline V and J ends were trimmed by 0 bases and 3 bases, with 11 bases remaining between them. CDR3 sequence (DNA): TGTGCCAGCAGCTTGGATTCCCTCCAGACAGATACGCAGTATTTT. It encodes CASSLDSLQTDTQYF.

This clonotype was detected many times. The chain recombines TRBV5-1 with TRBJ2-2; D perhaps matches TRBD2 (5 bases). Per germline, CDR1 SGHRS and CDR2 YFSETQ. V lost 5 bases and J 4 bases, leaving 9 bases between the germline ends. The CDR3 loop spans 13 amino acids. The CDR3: CASSTTSTGELFF. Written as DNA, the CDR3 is TGCGCCAGCAGTACCACTAGCACCGGGGAGCTGTTTTTT.

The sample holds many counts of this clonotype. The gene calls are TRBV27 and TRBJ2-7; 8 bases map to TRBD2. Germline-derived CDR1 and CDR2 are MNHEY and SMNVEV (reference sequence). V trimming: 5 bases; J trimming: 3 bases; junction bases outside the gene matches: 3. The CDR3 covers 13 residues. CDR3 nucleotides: TGTGCCAGCAGTGCTACTAGCGGCTACGAGCAGTACTTC. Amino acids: CASSATSGYEQYF.

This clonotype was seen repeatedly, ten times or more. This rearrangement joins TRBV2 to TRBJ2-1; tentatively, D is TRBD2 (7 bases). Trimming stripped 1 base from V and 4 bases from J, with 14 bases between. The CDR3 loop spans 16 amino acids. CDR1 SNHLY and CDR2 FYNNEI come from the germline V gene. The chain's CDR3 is CASSEGGLAVYNEQFF. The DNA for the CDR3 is TGTGCCAGCAGTGAAGGGGGGCTAGCGGTATACAATGAGCAGTTCTTC. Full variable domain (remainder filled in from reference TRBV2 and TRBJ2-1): EPEVTQTPSHQVTQMGQEVILRCVPISNHLYFYWYRQILGQKVEFLVSFYNNEISEKSEIFDDQFSVERPDGSNFTLKIRSTKLEDSAMYFCASSEGGLAVYNEQFFGPGTRLTVL.

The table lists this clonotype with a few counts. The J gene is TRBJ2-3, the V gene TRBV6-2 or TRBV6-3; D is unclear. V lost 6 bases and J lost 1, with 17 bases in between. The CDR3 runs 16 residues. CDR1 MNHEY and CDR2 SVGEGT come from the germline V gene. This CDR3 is CASSSYGGRGTDTQYF. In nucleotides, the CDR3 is TGTGCCAGCAGCAGTTACGGCGGCCGGGGCACAGATACGCAGTATTTT.

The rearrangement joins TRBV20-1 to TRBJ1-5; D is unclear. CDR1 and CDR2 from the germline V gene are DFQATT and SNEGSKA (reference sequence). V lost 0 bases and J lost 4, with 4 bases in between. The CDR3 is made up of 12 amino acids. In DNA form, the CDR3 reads TGCAGTGCTAGAGATAAGAATCAGCCCCAGCATTTT. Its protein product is CSARDKNQPQHF.

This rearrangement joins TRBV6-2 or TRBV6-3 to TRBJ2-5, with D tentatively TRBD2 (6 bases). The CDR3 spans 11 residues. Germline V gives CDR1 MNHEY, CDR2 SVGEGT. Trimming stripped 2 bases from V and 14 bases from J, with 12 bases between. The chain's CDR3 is CASSYAGKSYF. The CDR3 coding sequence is TGTGCCAGCAGTTACGCGGGAAAGAGTTACTTC.

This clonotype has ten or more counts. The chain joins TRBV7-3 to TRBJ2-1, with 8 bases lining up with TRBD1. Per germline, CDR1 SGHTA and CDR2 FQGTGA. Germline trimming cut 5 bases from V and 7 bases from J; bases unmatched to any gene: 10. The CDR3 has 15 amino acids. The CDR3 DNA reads TGTGCCAGCAGCAAGACAGGGGCCCACCGTAATGAGCAGTTCTTC. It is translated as CASSKTGAHRNEQFF. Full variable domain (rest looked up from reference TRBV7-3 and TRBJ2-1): GAGVSQTPSNKVTEKGKYVELRCDPISGHTALYWYRQSLGQGPEFLIYFQGTGAADDSGLPNDRFFAVRPEGSVSTLKIQRTERGDSAVYLCASSKTGAHRNEQFFGPGTRLTVL.

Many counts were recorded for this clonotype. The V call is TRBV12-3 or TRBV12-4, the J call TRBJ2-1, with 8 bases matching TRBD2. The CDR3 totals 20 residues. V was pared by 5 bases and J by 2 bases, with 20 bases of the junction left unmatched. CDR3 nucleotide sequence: TGTGCCAGCAGTCCCACTTTGTTAGCGGGACGCAGTAGAGCCTACAATGAGCAGTTCTTC. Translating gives CASSPTLLAGRSRAYNEQFF.

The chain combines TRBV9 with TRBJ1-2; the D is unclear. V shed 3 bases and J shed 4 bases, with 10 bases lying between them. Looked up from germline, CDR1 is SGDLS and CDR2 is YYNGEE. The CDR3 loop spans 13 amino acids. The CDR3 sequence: CASSGVVGYGYTF. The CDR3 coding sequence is TGTGCCAGCAGCGGGGTGGTTGGCTATGGCTACACCTTC. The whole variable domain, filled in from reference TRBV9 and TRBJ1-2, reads DSGVTQTPKHLITATGQRVTLRCSPRSGDLSVYWYQQSLDQGLQFLIQYYNGEERAKGNILERFSAQQFPDLHSELNLSSLELGDSALYFCASSGVVGYGYTFGSGTRLTVV.

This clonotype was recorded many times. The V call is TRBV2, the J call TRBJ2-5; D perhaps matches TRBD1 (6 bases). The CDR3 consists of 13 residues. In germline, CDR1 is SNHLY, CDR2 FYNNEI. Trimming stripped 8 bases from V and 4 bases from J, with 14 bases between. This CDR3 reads CASATDRRETQYF. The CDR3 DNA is TGTGCCAGCGCTACCGACAGGCGAGAGACCCAGTACTTC.

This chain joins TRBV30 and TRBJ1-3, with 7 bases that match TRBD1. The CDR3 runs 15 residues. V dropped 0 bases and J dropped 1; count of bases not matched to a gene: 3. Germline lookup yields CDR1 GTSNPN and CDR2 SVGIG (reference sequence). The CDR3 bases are TGTGCCTGGAGTGTTGGGACAGCATCTGGAAACACCATATATTTT. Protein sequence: CAWSVGTASGNTIYF.

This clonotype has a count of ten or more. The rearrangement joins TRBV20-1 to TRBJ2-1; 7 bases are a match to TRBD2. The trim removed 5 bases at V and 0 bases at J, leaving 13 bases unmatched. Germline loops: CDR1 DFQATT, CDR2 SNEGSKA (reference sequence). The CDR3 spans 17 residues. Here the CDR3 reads CSARDNLLAPSYNEQFF. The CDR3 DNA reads TGCAGTGCTCGCGACAACCTACTAGCGCCCTCCTACAATGAGCAGTTCTTC.

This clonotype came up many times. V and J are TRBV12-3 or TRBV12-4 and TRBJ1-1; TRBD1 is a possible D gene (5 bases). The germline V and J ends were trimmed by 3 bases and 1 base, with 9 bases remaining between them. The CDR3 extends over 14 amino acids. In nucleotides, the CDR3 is TGTGCCAGCAGTTTCCCGGGACCGAACACTGAAGCTTTCTTT. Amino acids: CASSFPGPNTEAFF.

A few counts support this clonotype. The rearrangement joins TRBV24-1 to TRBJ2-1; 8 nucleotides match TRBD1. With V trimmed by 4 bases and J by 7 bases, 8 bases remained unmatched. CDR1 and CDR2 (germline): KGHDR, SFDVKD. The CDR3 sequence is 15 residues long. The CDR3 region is CATSDLGQVGNEQFF. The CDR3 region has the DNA TGTGCCACCAGTGACCTGGGACAGGTCGGGAATGAGCAGTTCTTC.

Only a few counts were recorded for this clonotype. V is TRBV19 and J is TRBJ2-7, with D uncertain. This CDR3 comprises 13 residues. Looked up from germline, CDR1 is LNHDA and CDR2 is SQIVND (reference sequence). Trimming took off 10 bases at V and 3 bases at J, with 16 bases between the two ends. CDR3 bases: TGTGCCACCACCCCACGAGACCGCTACGAGCAGTACTTC. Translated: CATTPRDRYEQYF.

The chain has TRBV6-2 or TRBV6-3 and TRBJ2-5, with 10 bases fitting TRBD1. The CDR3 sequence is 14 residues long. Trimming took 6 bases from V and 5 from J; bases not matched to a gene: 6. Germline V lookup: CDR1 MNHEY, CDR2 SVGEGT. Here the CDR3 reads CASSQDRGLETQYF. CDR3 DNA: TGTGCCAGCAGCCAAGACAGGGGGCTCGAGACCCAGTACTTC.